This TCR beta chain was identified in a study of T cells in Graves' hyperthyroidism and ophthalmopathy. Study findings and constraints: Among clonotypes expanded in thyroid above 0.001, most were also found in blood. Separating ophthalmopathy from stable hyperthyroidism was achieved by a 13 V-J model.

On this clonotype: Its antigen is undetermined.

Researchers took RNA transcripts and amplified the TCR beta CDR3 regions from them. RT-PCR in the first round (using the HTBI primer set) targeted the TCR CDR3. TCRdb called the multiplex PCR reads again in MiXCR, with one record for every CDR3 protein. This repertoire shows hundreds of thousands of distinct CDR3 sequences, less than 15% found once; its top ten account for approximately 10%. This receptor was taken from a woman aged 18-35 years with Graves' hyperthyroidism. Sequencing input: blood.

The CDR3 DNA reads as TGTGCCAGCAGGCCCCCGGCGGGGCTGGGCACAGATACGCAGTATTTT. Encoded protein: CASRPPAGLGTDTQYF. The chain joins TRBV7-9 to TRBJ2-3; D may be TRBD2 (6 bases). Per germline, CDR1 SEHNR and CDR2 FQNEAQ (reference sequence). Trimming stripped 6 bases from V and 1 base from J, with 17 bases between. This CDR3 is 16 amino acids long.